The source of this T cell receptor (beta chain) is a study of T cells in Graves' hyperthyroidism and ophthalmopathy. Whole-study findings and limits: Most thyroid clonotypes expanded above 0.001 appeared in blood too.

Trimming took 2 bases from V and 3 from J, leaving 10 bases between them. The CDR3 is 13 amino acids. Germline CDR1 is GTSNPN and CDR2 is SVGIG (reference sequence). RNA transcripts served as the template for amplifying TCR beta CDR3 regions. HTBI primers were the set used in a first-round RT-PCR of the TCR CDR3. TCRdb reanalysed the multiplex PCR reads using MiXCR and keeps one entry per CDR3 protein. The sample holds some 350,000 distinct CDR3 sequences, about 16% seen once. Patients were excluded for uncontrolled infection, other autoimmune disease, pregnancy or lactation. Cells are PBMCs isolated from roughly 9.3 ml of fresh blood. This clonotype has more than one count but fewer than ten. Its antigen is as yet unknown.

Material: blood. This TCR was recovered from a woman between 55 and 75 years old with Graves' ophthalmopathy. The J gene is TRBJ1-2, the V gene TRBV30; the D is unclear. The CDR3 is CAWSTGYDYGYTF. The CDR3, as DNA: TGTGCCTGGAGTACTGGGTACGACTATGGCTACACCTTC. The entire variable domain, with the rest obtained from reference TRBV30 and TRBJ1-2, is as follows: SQTIHQWPATLVQPVGSPLSLECTVEGTSNPNLYWYRQAAGRGLQLLFYSVGIGQISSEVPQNLSASRPQDRQFILSSKKLLLSDSGFYLCAWSTGYDYGYTFGSGTRLTVV.